The sample holds many counts of the clone carrying this T cell receptor beta chain. Antigen specificity is unknown. The CDR3 is 12 amino acids. The germline V and J ends were trimmed by 11 bases and 4 bases, with 13 bases remaining between them. Germline CDR1 and CDR2: MNHNY and SVGAGI (reference sequence). The library targeted TCRbeta and was prepared with unique molecular identifiers. TCRdb reprocessed the PCR reads with MiXCR, giving one entry per CDR3 protein. The sample lists about 200,000 distinct CDR3 sequences; roughly 7% were seen once. This entry is derived from a study of T-cell reconstitution after alpha-beta-depleted transplantation in children. Points from the study as a whole: Recipient T cells and thymic progenitors that survived gave rise to the high TCRbeta diversity observed at day 60 in some patients.

J is TRBJ2-3 and V is TRBV6-6; D is uncertain. The sequenced sample was PBMCs, obtained before TCRalphabeta/CD19-depleted stem cell transplant. This TCR was sampled from a boy aged 2 to 10 with acute lymphoblastic leukemia, due to receive a stem cell transplant. CDR3 DNA sequence: TGTGCCGTCGGTCTTAGGGCAGATACGCAGTATTTT. Protein: CAVGLRADTQYF.